Sequencing of this T cell receptor (beta chain) was carried out in a study of blood T cell repertoires in COVID-19. Trimming stripped 5 bases from V and 3 bases from J, with 11 bases between. CDR1 and CDR2 from the germline V gene are MNHEY and SVGAGI. The CDR3 spans 13 residues. Produced via immunoSEQ multiplex PCR; TCRdb's table is partial and in-frame only. The sample shows 55,000 to 90,000 clones, about nine tenths of them seen only once. The material sequenced was peripheral blood. The TCR sequence derives from a woman aged 60-75 years with acute or convalescent COVID-19. The chain uses TRBV6-5 and TRBJ2-7; weak D call: TRBD2 (6 bases). The CDR3 DNA sequence: TGTGCCAGCAGTATGGGACTTAACTACGAGCAGTACTTC. It yields the protein CASSMGLNYEQYF.